Below are 27 T cell receptor beta chains sequenced from a single sample in a study of low-dose radiotherapy and immunotherapy resistance in tumors. The time point was: after trial treatment. Treatment noted: LDRT plus nivolumab, ipilimumab, low-dose cyclophosphamide and aspirin (RACIN trial). Priming of first-strand cDNA relied on TRAV- and TRBV-specific primers (covering alpha and beta chains). TCR amplification used roughly 20 PCR cycles, a constant-region primer and a V-primer adapter. Via MiXCR, TCRdb re-called the reads, giving one row per CDR3 protein. This table holds approximately 80,000 distinct CDR3 sequences, over 15% found once. The material sequenced was PBMCs, taken after low-dose radiotherapy plus immunotherapy. All receptors come from a male donor with prostate cancer.

This clonotype came up a few times. V and J are TRBV27 and TRBJ2-1; the D is unclear. The CDR3 spans 14 residues. Trimming removed 2 bases from V and 6 bases from J, with 11 bases in between. The germline V gene has CDR1 MNHEY and CDR2 SMNVEV (reference sequence). Here the CDR3 DNA reads TGTGCCAGCAGTTTACTCGGCCGTTTCAATGAGCAGTTCTTC. Translating gives CASSLLGRFNEQFF.

V usage is TRBV9 and J usage is TRBJ2-1, with 11 bases that match TRBD1. V was clipped by 2 bases and J by 8 bases; unmatched bases: 6. The CDR3 extends over 15 amino acids. Germline V gene sequence: CDR1 SGDLS, CDR2 YYNGEE. CDR3: CASSVLGTGGHEQFF. CDR3 DNA: TGTGCCAGCAGCGTTCTCGGGACAGGGGGACATGAGCAGTTCTTC.

In this sample, this clonotype turned up many times. This chain joins TRBV27 and TRBJ2-5; 7 nucleotides agree with TRBD2. Germline CDR1 MNHEY, CDR2 SMNVEV (reference sequence). The CDR3 extends over 15 amino acids. V gave up 0 bases and J gave up 4 bases; unmatched junction bases: 5. The CDR3 loop reads CASSLSTGGRETQYF. CDR3 coding DNA: TGTGCCAGCAGTTTATCGACCGGGGGGAGAGAGACCCAGTACTTC.

This clonotype has a count of ten or more. The rearrangement joins TRBV7-2 to TRBJ1-6, with D perhaps matching TRBD1 (6 bases). Trimming shortened V by 1 base and J by 6 bases, and 10 bases separated the two germline ends. Germline V lookup: CDR1 SGHTA, CDR2 FQGNSA. This CDR3 comprises 15 residues. CDR3 amino acids: CASSLERTANSPLHF. CDR3 DNA: TGTGCCAGCAGCTTAGAGAGGACAGCTAATTCACCCCTCCACTTT.

In its sample, this clonotype was seen many times. The rearrangement links TRBV28 to TRBJ2-7; D is perhaps TRBD1 (5 bases). Trimming stripped 8 bases from V and 1 base from J, with 12 bases between. In germline, CDR1 is MDHEN, CDR2 SYDVKM. CDR3 length: 13 residues. DNA for the CDR3: TGTGCCAGCCGAAGGGCAGGGTCCTACGAGCAGTACTTC. It specifies CASRRAGSYEQYF. Looking up the rest from reference TRBV28 and TRBJ2-7 gives the full variable domain: DVKVTQSSRYLVKRTGEKVFLECVQDMDHENMFWYRQDPGLGLRLIYFSYDVKMKEKGDIPEGYSVSREKKERFSLILESASTNQTSMYLCASRRAGSYEQYFGPGTRLTVT.

This clonotype was detected a few times. Since a far larger clone is one base different, this is likely a read error. The chain carries TRBV10-3 and TRBJ2-1; tentative D call: TRBD1 (6 bases). V gave up 4 bases and J gave up 10 bases, with 14 bases separating them. This CDR3 contains 13 residues. The germline gives CDR1 ENHRY, CDR2 SYGVKD. The CDR3 coding sequence is TGTGCCATCAGTGGGACAGCGACCTACGAGCAGTTCTTC. Translating gives CAISGTATYEQFF.

This clonotype was recorded at least ten times. The chain combines TRBV20-1 with TRBJ2-7, with 9 bases matching TRBD2. The V gene end was trimmed by 2 bases and the J gene end by 0 bases; junction bases not matched to a gene: 17. CDR3 length: 19 amino acids. Per germline, CDR1 DFQATT and CDR2 SNEGSKA (reference sequence). The CDR3 loop is CSARPLGREGLSNSYEQYF. CDR3 nucleotide sequence: TGCAGTGCTAGACCACTTGGGCGGGAGGGCCTTTCTAACTCCTACGAGCAGTACTTC.

This clonotype was found many times. The chain combines TRBV7-9 with TRBJ2-7; TRBD1 matches at 7 bases. The V segment lost 5 bases and the J segment 1 base; nucleotides outside the gene matches: 8. Germline values: CDR1 SEHNR, CDR2 FQNEAQ (reference sequence). CDR3 length equals 15 residues. The DNA for the CDR3 is TGTGCCAGCAGCGGGAGACAGGGATCTTCCTACGAGCAGTACTTC. This codes for CASSGRQGSSYEQYF.

This clonotype occurred many times. The chain has TRBV28 and TRBJ2-3; possibly TRBD2 for D (7 bases). The germline V gene encodes CDR1 MDHEN and CDR2 SYDVKM. Trimming removed 8 bases at V and 3 bases at J, with 12 bases between. This CDR3 spans 13 amino acids. The CDR3 loop is CASQRGATDTQYF. DNA of the CDR3: TGTGCCAGCCAACGGGGGGCAACAGATACGCAGTATTTT.

This clonotype was observed a few times. The chain links TRBV27 to TRBJ2-7; 9 bases fit TRBD1. Trimming took 6 bases from V and 2 from J; bases not matched to a gene: 8. The CDR3 length is 15 residues. Germline V gives CDR1 MNHEY, CDR2 SMNVEV (reference sequence). The CDR3 sequence is CASSRKGQGAYEQYF. The CDR3 coding sequence is TGTGCCAGCAGCCGAAAGGGACAGGGCGCCTACGAGCAGTACTTC.

There are many counts of this clonotype. The CDR3 DNA follows: TGTGCCAGCAGTCCCCGACAGGGCAGTTACAATGAGCAGTTCTTC. It encodes CASSPRQGSYNEQFF. This chain connects TRBV12-3 or TRBV12-4 to TRBJ2-1; TRBD1 agrees at 7 bases. This CDR3 contains 15 residues. V trimming: 5 bases; J trimming: 4 bases; junction bases outside the gene matches: 8.

The V call is TRBV5-6, the J call TRBJ1-5; maybe TRBD1 (6 bases). CDR3 length equals 13 residues. CDR1 and CDR2 (germline): SGHDT, YYEEEE. The V end lost 4 bases, the J end lost 7 bases, and 12 bases lay between the germline ends. The DNA of the CDR3 is TGTGCCAGCAGCGGGGGGCGGGAACAGCCCCAGCATTTT. It is translated as CASSGGREQPQHF.

The table lists this clonotype with a few counts. The rearrangement joins TRBV25-1 to TRBJ2-4; perhaps TRBD2 as D (5 bases). The CDR3 consists of 14 residues. Germline values: CDR1 MGHDK, CDR2 SYGVNS. V shed 2 bases and J shed 7 bases, with 12 bases lying between them. CDR3 sequence reads: CASSEGGDTNIQYF. DNA of the CDR3: TGTGCCAGCAGTGAAGGAGGTGACACGAACATTCAGTACTTC. Complete variable domain (other parts from reference TRBV25-1 and TRBJ2-4): EADIYQTPRYLVIGTGKKITLECSQTMGHDKMYWYQQDPGMELHLIHYSYGVNSTEKGDLSSESTVSRIRTEHFPLTLESARPSHTSQYLCASSEGGDTNIQYFGAGTRLSVL.

This clonotype was counted ten times or more. The rearrangement uses TRBV3-1 and TRBJ2-2; D gene uncertain. CDR1 LGHDT and CDR2 YNNKEL come from the germline V gene (reference sequence). The CDR3 runs 14 residues. The germline V and J ends were trimmed by 0 bases and 5 bases, with 7 bases remaining between them. DNA for the CDR3: TGTGCCAGCAGCCAAGATGGGCCAACCGGGGAGCTGTTTTTT. It translates to CASSQDGPTGELFF. Filled out from reference TRBV3-1 and TRBJ2-2, the complete variable domain reads DTAVSQTPKYLVTQMGNDKSIKCEQNLGHDTMYWYKQDSKKFLKIMFSYNNKELIINETVPNRFSPKSPDKAHLNLHINSLELGDSAVYFCASSQDGPTGELFFGEGSRLTVL.

About this clonotype: This may be a read error: a much more frequent sequence differs by one nucleotide. The rearrangement uses TRBV30 and TRBJ2-1; 11 bases map to TRBD1. The germline V gene has CDR1 GTSNPN and CDR2 SVGIG (reference sequence). The CDR3 covers 14 residues. The CDR3 region is CTWSEGQGGNEQFF. DNA of the CDR3: TGTACCTGGAGTGAGGGACAGGGGGGCAATGAGCAGTTCTTC.

This clonotype was seen at least ten times. The chain recombines TRBV19 with TRBJ2-7, with TRBD2 matching 11 bases. V shed 3 bases and J 4 bases; nucleotides not matched to a gene: 5. The CDR3 is 15 amino acids. The germline V gene encodes CDR1 LNHDA and CDR2 SQIVND (reference sequence). CDR3 sequence: CASSMTSGDTYEQYF. For the CDR3, the DNA is TGTGCCAGTAGTATGACTAGCGGGGACACTTACGAGCAGTACTTC.

This clonotype was counted between two and nine times. The chain is built from TRBV27 and TRBJ2-3, with TRBD2 matching 12 bases. The CDR3 loop spans 19 amino acids. The ends lost 1 base at V and 4 bases at J; junction bases unmatched: 12. CDR1 and CDR2 from the germline V gene are MNHEY and SMNVEV (reference sequence). Here the CDR3 DNA reads TGTGCCAGCAGTTTATACCCAGGGACTAGCGGGTCCACGCCAGATACGCAGTATTTT. Protein sequence: CASSLYPGTSGSTPDTQYF.

The chain has TRBV18 and TRBJ1-1; the D is unclear. Trimming shortened V by 3 bases and J by 7 bases, and 12 bases separated the two germline ends. Germline V lookup: CDR1 KGHSH, CDR2 LQKENI. The CDR3 is 13 residues long. In nucleotides, the CDR3 is TGTGCCAGCTCACCCGTTGAGGCCGGTGAAGCTTTCTTT. Its translation: CASSPVEAGEAFF. Together with reference TRBV18 and TRBJ1-1, the CDR3 gives the full variable domain: NAGVMQNPRHLVRRRGQEARLRCSPMKGHSHVYWYRQLPEEGLKFMVYLQKENIIDESGMPKERFSAEFPKEGPSILRIQQVVRGDSAAYFCASSPVEAGEAFFGQGTRLTVV.

This clonotype showed up just a few times. The chain carries TRBV12-3 or TRBV12-4 and TRBJ1-1; D is uncertain. Trimming cost V 1 base and J 9 bases, with 9 bases left between them. The CDR3 is 12 residues long. CDR3 amino acids: CASSLETIKAFF. CDR3 in DNA: TGTGCCAGCAGTTTAGAGACGATTAAAGCTTTCTTT.

This clonotype was detected many times. V and J are TRBV2 and TRBJ2-5; D may be TRBD2 (6 bases). Germline V gene lookup returns CDR1 SNHLY and CDR2 FYNNEI. V lost 6 bases to trimming and J lost 4 bases, with 15 bases between them. The CDR3 is made up of 14 amino acids. The DNA of the CDR3 is TGTGCCAGCAGAGAGGACTGGGGGGTAGAGACCCAGTACTTC. Encoded protein: CASREDWGVETQYF.

This clonotype was seen at least ten times. The chain carries TRBV7-2 and TRBJ1-6; no clear D. Per the germline V gene, CDR1 is SGHTA and CDR2 is FQGNSA. This CDR3 has 16 residues. V was clipped by 0 bases and J by 11 bases, with 17 bases between them. The CDR3 is CASSLAVRNPVAPLHF. In DNA form, the CDR3 reads TGTGCCAGCAGCTTAGCGGTGAGGAACCCAGTGGCACCCCTCCACTTT.

Points on this clonotype: Just one base apart from a much larger clone, this may be a read error. V is TRBV19 and J is TRBJ2-1; 10 nucleotides agree with TRBD2. Losses at the gene ends were 4 bases for V and 10 bases for J; bases not matched to a gene: 10. The CDR3 covers 15 residues. The germline V gene encodes CDR1 LNHDA and CDR2 SQIVND (reference sequence). DNA for the CDR3: TGTGCCAGTAGTACAGCCCCTAGCGGGAGCTACGAGCAGTTCTTC. This sequence encodes CASSTAPSGSYEQFF.

This clonotype showed up many times. The chain links TRBV12-3 or TRBV12-4 to TRBJ2-1; the match to TRBD2 covers 10 bases. V lost 5 bases and J lost 6; bases outside the gene matches: 7. The length of the CDR3 is 15 residues. The CDR3 DNA sequence: TGTGCCAGCAGTCCAATAGCGGGAGGTAGCAATGAGCAGTTCTTC. It specifies CASSPIAGGSNEQFF.

Ten or more counts support this clonotype. The rearrangement joins TRBV19 to TRBJ2-2, with TRBD2 matching over 11 bases. Looked up from germline, CDR1 is LNHDA and CDR2 is SQIVND (reference sequence). The CDR3 loop spans 16 amino acids. The ends lost 6 bases at V and 5 bases at J; junction bases unmatched: 8. The CDR3 DNA follows: TGTGCCAGTAGCCTAACTAGCGGGAGAGGAACCGGGGAGCTGTTTTTT. It specifies CASSLTSGRGTGELFF.

The chain recombines TRBV9 with TRBJ2-1; a weak D match, TRBD2 (6 bases). With 0 bases removed from V and 9 bases from J, the gap between germline ends came to 10 bases. Germline-derived CDR1 and CDR2 are SGDLS and YYNGEE. CDR3 length equals 13 residues. DNA for the CDR3: TGTGCCAGCAGCGTAGCCCAGGGAGGTGAGCAGTTCTTC. This codes for CASSVAQGGEQFF.

This clonotype was recorded many times. The chain links TRBV27 to TRBJ2-3, with 7 bases identical to TRBD1. The CDR3 runs 18 residues. Germline V gene data show CDR1 as MNHEY and CDR2 as SMNVEV (reference sequence). With V trimmed by 5 bases and J by 0 bases, 14 bases remained unmatched. CDR3 DNA: TGTGCCAGCAGTAAGCGGAAAACAGGGGCCACTAGCACAGATACGCAGTATTTT. Encoded protein: CASSKRKTGATSTDTQYF.

This clonotype has ten or more counts. V usage is TRBV29-1 and J usage is TRBJ1-2; D gene unclear. From germline, CDR1 is SQVTM and CDR2 ANQGSEA. V was clipped by 5 bases and J by 4 bases, with 17 bases between them. The CDR3 has 14 amino acids. CDR3 nucleotides: TGCAGCGTTTCAGTCGCGCTAGGGAGCTATGGCTACACCTTC. This translates into CSVSVALGSYGYTF. Full variable domain (outside the CDR3, taken from reference TRBV29-1 and TRBJ1-2): SAVISQKPSRDICQRGTSLTIQCQVDSQVTMMFWYRQQPGQSLTLIATANQGSEATYESGFVIDKFPISRPNLTFSTLTVSNMSPEDSSIYLCSVSVALGSYGYTFGSGTRLTVV.